These 18 T cell receptor beta chains were all obtained from the same sample, sequenced in a study of CD8 T cells in ankylosing spondylitis. MiXCR was run by TCRdb on the 5' RACE reads, yielding one entry per CDR3 protein. Here the sample spans approximately 220,000 distinct CDR3 sequences, roughly 25% being singletons. Source material: blood, either unsorted or a sorted T cell fraction (not recorded which). The source is a male donor with ankylosing spondylitis or in good health (not recorded which).

The CDR3 DNA sequence: TGCGCCAGCAGCTCCGGGACTAGCGCAAACAATGAGCAGTTCTTC. Translation gives CASSSGTSANNEQFF. The chain carries TRBV5-1 and TRBJ2-1, with TRBD2 identical over 10 bases. This CDR3 has 15 residues. The V gene end was trimmed by 3 bases and the J gene end by 5 bases; junction bases not matched to a gene: 5. Germline CDR1 is SGHRS and CDR2 is YFSETQ.

The J gene is TRBJ2-7, the V gene TRBV20-1; no firm D call. Germline V lookup: CDR1 DFQATT, CDR2 SNEGSKA (reference sequence). The CDR3 spans 13 residues. V was shortened by 3 bases and J by 2 bases, with 11 bases between the two germline ends. Here the CDR3 reads CSARFLDPYEQYF. The CDR3 nucleotides read TGCAGTGCTAGGTTTCTAGACCCCTACGAGCAGTACTTC.

This clonotype has at least ten counts. The gene calls are TRBV5-1 and TRBJ1-5; 9 bases match TRBD1. Germline CDR1 and CDR2: SGHRS and YFSETQ. The CDR3 totals 15 residues. V was clipped by 0 bases and J by 7 bases; unmatched bases: 5. The CDR3 loop is CASSLEGQGRQPQHF. The DNA for the CDR3 is TGCGCCAGCAGCTTGGAGGGACAGGGTAGACAGCCCCAGCATTTT.

The chain uses TRBV6-5 and TRBJ1-1; D is unclear. Germline V lookup: CDR1 MNHEY, CDR2 SVGAGI. Trimming shortened V by 2 bases and J by 3 bases, and 7 bases separated the two germline ends. CDR3 length: 13 amino acids. The DNA of the CDR3 is TGTGCCAGCAGTTACGTATTAGACACTGAAGCTTTCTTT. It specifies CASSYVLDTEAFF.

This clonotype was seen more than once but under ten times. The chain employs TRBV20-1 and TRBJ2-1; D uncertain. Germline lookup yields CDR1 DFQATT and CDR2 SNEGSKA (reference sequence). This CDR3 region has 14 residues. Trimming shortened V by 1 base and J by 5 bases, and 12 bases separated the two germline ends. CDR3 protein: CSARASGRNNEQFF. The CDR3 DNA follows: TGCAGTGCTAGAGCCTCCGGACGGAACAATGAGCAGTTCTTC.

This clonotype was observed at least ten times. The rearrangement uses TRBV12-3 or TRBV12-4 and TRBJ2-3; 8 positions agree with TRBD2. The CDR3 is 16 amino acids. J gave up 1 base and V 5 bases, and 8 bases lay outside the gene matches. CDR3 protein: CASSPPGRGGTDTQYF. The DNA for the CDR3 is TGTGCCAGCAGTCCCCCTGGGCGGGGGGGCACAGATACGCAGTATTTT.

This clonotype was picked up many times. This chain joins TRBV12-3 or TRBV12-4 and TRBJ2-7, with D perhaps matching TRBD1 (6 bases). Trimming cost V 4 bases and J 0 bases, with 10 bases left between them. The CDR3 is 14 amino acids. The CDR3: CASSSTGLSYEQYF. CDR3 nucleotide sequence: TGTGCCAGCAGTTCTACAGGGCTCTCCTACGAGCAGTACTTC.

The chain joins TRBV20-1 to TRBJ2-3, with D perhaps TRBD2 (5 bases). Trimming left V 0 bases short and J 5 bases short, with 15 bases between. The CDR3 is 15 amino acids. Germline V gene sequence: CDR1 DFQATT, CDR2 SNEGSKA (reference sequence). Written as DNA, the CDR3 is TGCAGTGCTAGAGAAGTTCGGCTAGCCTTAGATACGCAGTATTTT. Amino acids: CSAREVRLALDTQYF.

There are many counts of this clonotype. V gene TRBV5-5 combines with J gene TRBJ2-5; perhaps D is TRBD1 or TRBD2 (7 bases each). The CDR3 runs 15 residues. The germline V gene encodes CDR1 SGHKS and CDR2 YYEKEE (reference sequence). Deletions cut 4 bases from V and 5 bases from J, with 18 bases between. As DNA, the CDR3 is TGTGCCAGCAGCCCCCGACAGGGAGGGACGGAGACCCAGTACTTC. This codes for CASSPRQGGTETQYF.

This chain connects TRBV10-3 to TRBJ2-2; 11 nucleotides agree with TRBD2. This CDR3 comprises 16 residues. Germline CDR1 reads ENHRY; CDR2 reads SYGVKD. The V gene end was trimmed by 7 bases and the J gene end by 8 bases; junction bases not matched to a gene: 12. CDR3 loop: CAITPRLAGGSGELFF. The DNA of the CDR3 is TGTGCCATCACTCCTAGGCTAGCGGGAGGATCGGGGGAGCTGTTTTTT.

This clonotype was recorded at least ten times. The rearrangement links TRBV5-5 to TRBJ2-1; the D gene is possibly TRBD1 (6 bases). The CDR3 is made up of 15 amino acids. Germline assignment: CDR1 SGHKS and CDR2 YYEKEE (reference sequence). V lost 2 bases to trimming and J lost 4 bases, with 13 bases between them. Written as DNA, the CDR3 is TGTGCCAGCAGCTTAACCGGGACATCATACAATGAGCAGTTCTTC. Residues: CASSLTGTSYNEQFF.

This clonotype was picked up many times. The chain joins TRBV5-1 to TRBJ2-2; D perhaps matches TRBD2 (5 bases). There are 19 residues in the CDR3. V lost 0 bases, J lost 2 bases, and 20 bases lay in between. The germline V gene encodes CDR1 SGHRS and CDR2 YFSETQ. In DNA, the CDR3 is TGCGCCAGCAGCTTGGCCGTAACCTTATTCGGGGAAAACACCGGGGAGCTGTTTTTT. This translates into CASSLAVTLFGENTGELFF.

This clonotype has only a few counts. The chain uses TRBV6-5 and TRBJ2-3, with no clear D. The length of the CDR3 is 14 residues. Trimming stripped 2 bases from V and 0 bases from J, with 6 bases between. The germline V gene encodes CDR1 MNHEY and CDR2 SVGAGI. CDR3 sequence: CASSYMASTDTQYF. The CDR3 DNA sequence: TGTGCCAGCAGTTACATGGCTAGCACAGATACGCAGTATTTT.

This clonotype was counted ten times or more. V usage is TRBV29-1 and J usage is TRBJ2-7; 8 nucleotides align to TRBD1. There are 13 residues in the CDR3. V dropped 4 bases and J dropped 2; count of bases not matched to a gene: 4. Germline V gene sequence: CDR1 SQVTM, CDR2 ANQGSEA. In nucleotides, the CDR3 is TGCAGCGTTGCCGGGACAGGAACCTACGAGCAGTACTTC. Amino acid sequence: CSVAGTGTYEQYF.

This clonotype has at least ten counts. The chain recombines TRBV29-1 with TRBJ1-2; no reliable D call. Germline V lookup: CDR1 SQVTM, CDR2 ANQGSEA. The CDR3 consists of 15 residues. V lost 1 base, J lost 6 bases, and 18 bases lay in between. This CDR3 is CSVEARAQSVHGYTF. The CDR3 DNA follows: TGCAGCGTTGAAGCCCGCGCACAGTCAGTGCATGGCTACACCTTC.

V is TRBV20-1 and J is TRBJ2-3, with 9 bases aligning to TRBD2. CDR3 length: 18 amino acids. V was pared by 5 bases and J by 2 bases, with 17 bases of the junction left unmatched. Germline CDR1 DFQATT, CDR2 SNEGSKA (reference sequence). CDR3 bases: TGCAGTGCTTTTGGTAGCGGGAGCGCCCCCCGAGTCACAGATACGCAGTATTTT. Its protein is CSAFGSGSAPRVTDTQYF.

Many counts were recorded for this clonotype. The chain uses TRBV10-3 and TRBJ1-2, with 7 bases matching TRBD1. With 4 bases clipped from V and 6 bases from J, the junction kept 8 bases outside the gene matches. This CDR3 is built from 14 residues. CDR1 and CDR2 from the germline V gene are ENHRY and SYGVKD. The CDR3 is CAISAAQGRNGYTF. For the CDR3, the DNA is TGTGCCATCAGTGCGGCACAGGGGAGGAATGGCTACACCTTC.

The table lists this clonotype with a few counts. The V gene is TRBV7-9, the J gene TRBJ2-5; 11 bases are a match to TRBD2. This CDR3 contains 16 residues. CDR1 and CDR2 (germline): SEHNR, FQNEAQ (reference sequence). Trimming at V came to 1 base and at J to 3 bases, leaving 4 bases not matched to a gene. CDR3 amino acids: CASSLDLTSGKETQYF. The CDR3 nucleotides are TGTGCCAGCAGCTTAGATTTGACTAGCGGGAAAGAGACCCAGTACTTC.